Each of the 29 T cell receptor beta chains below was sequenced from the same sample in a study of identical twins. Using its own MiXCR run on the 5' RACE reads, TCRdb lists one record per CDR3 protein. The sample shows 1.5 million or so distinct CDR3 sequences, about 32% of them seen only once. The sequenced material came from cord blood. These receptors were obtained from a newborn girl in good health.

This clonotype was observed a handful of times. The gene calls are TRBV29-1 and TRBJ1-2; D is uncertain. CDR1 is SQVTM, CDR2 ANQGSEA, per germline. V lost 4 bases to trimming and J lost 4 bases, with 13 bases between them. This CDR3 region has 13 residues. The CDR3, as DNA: TGCAGCGTTGCGGATCGGGGATCCTATGGCTACACCTTC. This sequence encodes CSVADRGSYGYTF.

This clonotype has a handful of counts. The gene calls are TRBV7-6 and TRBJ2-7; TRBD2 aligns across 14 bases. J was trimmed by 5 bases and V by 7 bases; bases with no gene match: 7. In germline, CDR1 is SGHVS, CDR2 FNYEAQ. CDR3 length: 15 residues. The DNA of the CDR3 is TGTGCCAGCACCCGGGGACTAGCGGGAGTTGACGAGCAGTACTTC. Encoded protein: CASTRGLAGVDEQYF.

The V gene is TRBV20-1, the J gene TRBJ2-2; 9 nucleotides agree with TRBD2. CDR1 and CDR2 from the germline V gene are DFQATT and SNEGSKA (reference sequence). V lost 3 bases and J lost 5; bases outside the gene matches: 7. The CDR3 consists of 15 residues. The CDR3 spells CSASQASGVTGELFF. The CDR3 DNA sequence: TGCAGTGCTAGTCAGGCTAGCGGGGTTACCGGGGAGCTGTTTTTT.

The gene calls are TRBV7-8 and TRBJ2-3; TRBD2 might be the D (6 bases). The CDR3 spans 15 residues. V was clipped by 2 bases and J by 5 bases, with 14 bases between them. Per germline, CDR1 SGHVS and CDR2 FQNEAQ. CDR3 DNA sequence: TGTGCCAGCAGCTTAAGTTCTAGCGTGGGAGATACGCAGTATTTT. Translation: CASSLSSSVGDTQYF.

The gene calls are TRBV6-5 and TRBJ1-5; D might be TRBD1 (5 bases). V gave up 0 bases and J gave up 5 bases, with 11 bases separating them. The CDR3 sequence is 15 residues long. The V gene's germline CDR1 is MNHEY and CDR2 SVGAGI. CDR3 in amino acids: CASSYSGQGYQPQHF. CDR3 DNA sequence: TGTGCCAGCAGTTACTCAGGGCAGGGTTATCAGCCCCAGCATTTT.

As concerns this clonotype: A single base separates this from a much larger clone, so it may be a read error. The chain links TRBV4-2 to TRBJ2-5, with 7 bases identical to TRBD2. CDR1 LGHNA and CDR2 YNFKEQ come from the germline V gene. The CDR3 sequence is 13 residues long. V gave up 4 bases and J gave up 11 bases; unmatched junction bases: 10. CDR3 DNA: TGTGCCAGCAGCCCCCGGGACTACAATGAGCAGTACTTC. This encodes CASSPRDYNEQYF.

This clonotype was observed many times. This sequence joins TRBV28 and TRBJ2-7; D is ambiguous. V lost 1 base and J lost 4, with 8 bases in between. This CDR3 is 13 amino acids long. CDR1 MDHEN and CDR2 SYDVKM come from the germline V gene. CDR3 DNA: TGTGCCAGCAGTTTATTCCTTTCGTACGAGCAGTACTTC. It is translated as CASSLFLSYEQYF.

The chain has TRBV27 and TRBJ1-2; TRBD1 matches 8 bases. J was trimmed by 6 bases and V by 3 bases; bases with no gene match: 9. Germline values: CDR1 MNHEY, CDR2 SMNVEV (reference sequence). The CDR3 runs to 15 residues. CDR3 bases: TGTGCCAGCAGTTTCAGGGGCGCCAGGGGGCATGGCTACACCTTC. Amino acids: CASSFRGARGHGYTF.

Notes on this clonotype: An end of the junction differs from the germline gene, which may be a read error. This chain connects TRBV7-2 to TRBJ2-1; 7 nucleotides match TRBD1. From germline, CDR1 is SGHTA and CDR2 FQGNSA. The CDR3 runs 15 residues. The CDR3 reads CASSLASGQVGEQSF. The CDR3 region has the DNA TGTGCCAGCAGCTTAGCTTCAGGACAGGTCGGAGAGCAGTCCTTC.

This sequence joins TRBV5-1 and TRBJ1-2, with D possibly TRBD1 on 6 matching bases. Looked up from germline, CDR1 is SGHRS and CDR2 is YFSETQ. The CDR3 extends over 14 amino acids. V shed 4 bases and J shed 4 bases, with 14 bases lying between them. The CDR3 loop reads CASSPDSLLYGYTF. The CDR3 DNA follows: TGCGCCAGCAGCCCGGACAGTCTCCTCTATGGCTACACCTTC.

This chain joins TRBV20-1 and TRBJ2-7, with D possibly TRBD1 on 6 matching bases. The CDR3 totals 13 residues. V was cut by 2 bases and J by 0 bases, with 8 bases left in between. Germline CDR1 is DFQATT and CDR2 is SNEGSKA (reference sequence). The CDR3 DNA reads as TGCAGTGCTAGAATGGGACACTCCTACGAGCAGTACTTC. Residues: CSARMGHSYEQYF.

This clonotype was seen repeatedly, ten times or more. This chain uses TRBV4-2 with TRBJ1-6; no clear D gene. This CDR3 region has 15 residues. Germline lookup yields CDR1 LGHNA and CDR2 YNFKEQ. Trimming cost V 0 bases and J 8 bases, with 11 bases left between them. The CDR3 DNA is TGTGCCAGCAGCCAAGATCCGGCAGATTATTCACCCCTCCACTTT. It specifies CASSQDPADYSPLHF.

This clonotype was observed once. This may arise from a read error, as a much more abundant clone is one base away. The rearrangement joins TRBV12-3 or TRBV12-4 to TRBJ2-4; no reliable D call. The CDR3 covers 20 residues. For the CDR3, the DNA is TGTGCCAGCAGTCCTCTGCTGGGTAGAGCTCAGTCCGAAGCCAAAAACATTCTGTACTTC. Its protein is CASSPLLGRAQSEAKNILYF.

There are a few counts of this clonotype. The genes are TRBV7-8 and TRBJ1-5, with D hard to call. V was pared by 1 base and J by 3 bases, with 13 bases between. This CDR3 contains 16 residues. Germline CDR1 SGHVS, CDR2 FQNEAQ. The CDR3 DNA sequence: TGTGCCAGCAGCTTAGGCGGGCGGAGGGCCAATCAGCCCCAGCATTTT. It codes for CASSLGGRRANQPQHF.

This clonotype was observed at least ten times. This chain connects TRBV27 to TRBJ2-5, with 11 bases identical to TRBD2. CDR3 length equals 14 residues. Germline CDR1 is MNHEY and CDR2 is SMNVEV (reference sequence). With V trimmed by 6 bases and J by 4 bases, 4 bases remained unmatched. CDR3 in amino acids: CASRTSGSGETQYF. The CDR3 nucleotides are TGTGCCAGCAGAACTAGCGGGAGTGGAGAGACCCAGTACTTC.

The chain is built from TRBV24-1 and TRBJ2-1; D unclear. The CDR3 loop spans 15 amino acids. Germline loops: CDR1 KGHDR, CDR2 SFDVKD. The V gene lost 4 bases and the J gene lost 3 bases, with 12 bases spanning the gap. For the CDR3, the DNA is TGTGCCACCAGTGACCGCGGACGGAACTACAATGAGCAGTTCTTC. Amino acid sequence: CATSDRGRNYNEQFF.

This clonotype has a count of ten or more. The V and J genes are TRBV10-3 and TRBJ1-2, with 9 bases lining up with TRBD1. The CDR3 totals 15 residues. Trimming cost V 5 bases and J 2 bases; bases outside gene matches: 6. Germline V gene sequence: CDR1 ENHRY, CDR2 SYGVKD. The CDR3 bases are TGTGCCATCAGTCGGACAGGGGACCTGAACTATGGCTACACCTTC. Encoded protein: CAISRTGDLNYGYTF.

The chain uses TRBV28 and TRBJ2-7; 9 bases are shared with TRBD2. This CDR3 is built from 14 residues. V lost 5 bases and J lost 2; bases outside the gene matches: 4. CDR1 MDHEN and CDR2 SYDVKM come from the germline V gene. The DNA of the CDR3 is TGTGCCAGCAGTCACGGGACTAGCCCCTACGAGCAGTACTTC. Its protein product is CASSHGTSPYEQYF.

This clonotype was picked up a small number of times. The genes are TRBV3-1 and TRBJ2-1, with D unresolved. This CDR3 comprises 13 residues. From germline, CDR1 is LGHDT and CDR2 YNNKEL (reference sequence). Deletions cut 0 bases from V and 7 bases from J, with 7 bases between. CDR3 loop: CASSQDVKNEQFF. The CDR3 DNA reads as TGTGCCAGCAGCCAAGATGTAAAGAATGAGCAGTTCTTC.

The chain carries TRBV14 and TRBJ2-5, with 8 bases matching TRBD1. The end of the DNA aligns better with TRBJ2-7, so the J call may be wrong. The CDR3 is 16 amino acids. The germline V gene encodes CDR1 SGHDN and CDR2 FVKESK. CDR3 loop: CASSQDWGQVAYEQYF. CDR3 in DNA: TGTGCCAGCAGCCAAGATTGGGGACAGGTCGCTTACGAGCAGTACTTC.

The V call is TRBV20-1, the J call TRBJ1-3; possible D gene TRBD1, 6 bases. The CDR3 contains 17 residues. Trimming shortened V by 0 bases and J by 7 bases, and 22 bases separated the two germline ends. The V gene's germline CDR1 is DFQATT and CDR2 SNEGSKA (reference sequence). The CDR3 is CSARDLQGSLGLNTIYF. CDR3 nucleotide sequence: TGCAGTGCTAGAGATTTACAGGGATCTTTGGGTCTGAACACCATATATTTT.

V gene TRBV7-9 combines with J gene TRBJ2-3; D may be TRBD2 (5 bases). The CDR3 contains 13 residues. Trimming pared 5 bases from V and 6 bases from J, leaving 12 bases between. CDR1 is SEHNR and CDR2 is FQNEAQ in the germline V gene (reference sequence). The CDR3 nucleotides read TGTGCCAGCAGCCGATCGGGGATGGATACGCAGTATTTT. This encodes CASSRSGMDTQYF.

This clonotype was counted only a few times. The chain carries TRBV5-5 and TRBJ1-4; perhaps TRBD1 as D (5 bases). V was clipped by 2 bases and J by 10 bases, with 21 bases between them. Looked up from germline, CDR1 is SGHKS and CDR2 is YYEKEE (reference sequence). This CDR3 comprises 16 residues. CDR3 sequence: CASSFQGGWRGGKLFF. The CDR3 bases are TGTGCCAGCAGCTTTCAAGGCGGATGGAGGGGAGGAAAACTGTTTTTT.

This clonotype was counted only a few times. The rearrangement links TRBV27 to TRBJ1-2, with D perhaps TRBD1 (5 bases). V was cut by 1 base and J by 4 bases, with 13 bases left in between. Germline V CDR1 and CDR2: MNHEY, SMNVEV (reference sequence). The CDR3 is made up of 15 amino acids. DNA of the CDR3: TGTGCCAGCAGTTTATATATGGGACCGAGCTATGGCTACACCTTC. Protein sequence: CASSLYMGPSYGYTF.

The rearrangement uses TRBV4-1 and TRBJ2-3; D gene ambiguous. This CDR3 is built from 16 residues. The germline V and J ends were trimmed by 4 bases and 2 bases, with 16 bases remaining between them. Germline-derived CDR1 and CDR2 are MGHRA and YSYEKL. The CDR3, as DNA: TGCGCCAGCAGCCCAGGCCGGGCCCAATCCACAGATACGCAGTATTTT. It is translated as CASSPGRAQSTDTQYF.

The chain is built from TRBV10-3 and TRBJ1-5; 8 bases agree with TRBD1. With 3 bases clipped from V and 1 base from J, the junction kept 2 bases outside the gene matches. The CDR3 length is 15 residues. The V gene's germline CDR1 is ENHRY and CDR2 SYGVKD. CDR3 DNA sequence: TGTGCCATCAGTGATCAGGGGGCGAGCAATCAGCCCCAGCATTTT. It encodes CAISDQGASNQPQHF.

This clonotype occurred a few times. CDR3 coding DNA: TGTGCCAGCAGCCGTAATCTCCCGGGACTAGGGTGGGATGAGCAGTTCTTC. The encoded protein is CASSRNLPGLGWDEQFF. This rearrangement joins TRBV3-1 to TRBJ2-1; 8 nucleotides match TRBD2. Germline lookup yields CDR1 LGHDT and CDR2 YNNKEL (reference sequence). The CDR3 contains 17 residues. V was clipped by 4 bases and J by 8 bases; unmatched bases: 16.

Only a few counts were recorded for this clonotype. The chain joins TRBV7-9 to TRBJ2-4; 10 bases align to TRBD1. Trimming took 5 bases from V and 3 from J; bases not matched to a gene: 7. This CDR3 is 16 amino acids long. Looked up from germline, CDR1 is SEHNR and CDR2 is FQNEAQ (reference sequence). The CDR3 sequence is CASSPPDRGVKNIQYF. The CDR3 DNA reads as TGTGCCAGCAGCCCGCCGGACAGGGGGGTCAAAAACATTCAGTACTTC.

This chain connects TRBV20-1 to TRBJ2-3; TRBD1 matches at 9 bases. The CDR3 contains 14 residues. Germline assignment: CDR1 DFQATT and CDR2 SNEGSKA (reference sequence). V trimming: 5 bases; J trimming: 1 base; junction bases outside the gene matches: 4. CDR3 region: CSARDRAGTDTQYF. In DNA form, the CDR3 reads TGCAGTGCTCGGGACAGGGCCGGCACAGATACGCAGTATTTT.